Below, 2 T cell receptor beta chains from the same sample are listed, as sequenced in a study of naive CD8 T cells in extremely preterm neonates. Assay: immunoSEQ multiplex PCR; the TCRdb copy retains only in-frame clones and omits some. The table shows several thousand clones, with approximately 98% occurring only once. The sequencing input was naive CD8+ T cells from blood. The source of these receptors is a human donor in good health.

The CDR3 sequence is CASSQTGMNTGELFF. DNA for the CDR3: TGCGCCAGCAGCCAAACGGGGATGAACACCGGGGAGCTGTTTTTT. V and J are TRBV4-1 and TRBJ2-2, with D possibly TRBD2 on 5 matching bases. The CDR3 length is 15 residues. CDR1 and CDR2 from the germline V gene are MGHRA and YSYEKL. The germline V and J ends were trimmed by 2 bases and 1 base, with 8 bases remaining between them.

The chain recombines TRBV9 with TRBJ2-1, with TRBD1 identical over 10 bases. J gave up 4 bases and V 0 bases, and 4 bases lay outside the gene matches. Germline-derived CDR1 and CDR2 are SGDLS and YYNGEE. The CDR3 length is 16 residues. The CDR3 is CASSVAGTGAYNEQFF. In DNA form, the CDR3 reads TGTGCCAGCAGCGTAGCCGGGACAGGGGCATACAATGAGCAGTTCTTC.